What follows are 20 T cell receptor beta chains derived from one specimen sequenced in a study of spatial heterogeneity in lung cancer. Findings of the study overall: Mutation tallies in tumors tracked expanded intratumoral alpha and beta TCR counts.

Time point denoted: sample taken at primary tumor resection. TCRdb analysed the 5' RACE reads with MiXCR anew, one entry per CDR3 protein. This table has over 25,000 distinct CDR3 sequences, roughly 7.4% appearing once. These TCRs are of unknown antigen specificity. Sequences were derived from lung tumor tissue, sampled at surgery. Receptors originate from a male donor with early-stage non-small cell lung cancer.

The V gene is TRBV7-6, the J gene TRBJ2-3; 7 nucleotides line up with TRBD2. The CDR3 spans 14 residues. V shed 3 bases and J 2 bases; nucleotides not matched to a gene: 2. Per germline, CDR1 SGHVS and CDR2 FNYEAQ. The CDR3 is CASSLGLPTDTQYF. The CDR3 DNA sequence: TGTGCCAGCAGCTTGGGACTACCCACAGATACGCAGTATTTT.

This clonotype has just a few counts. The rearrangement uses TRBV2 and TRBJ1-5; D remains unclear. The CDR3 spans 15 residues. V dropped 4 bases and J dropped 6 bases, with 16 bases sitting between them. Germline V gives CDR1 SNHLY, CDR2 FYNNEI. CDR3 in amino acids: CASSGVRSQSQPQHF. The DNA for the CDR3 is TGTGCCAGCAGTGGAGTCCGAAGCCAGAGTCAGCCCCAGCATTTT.

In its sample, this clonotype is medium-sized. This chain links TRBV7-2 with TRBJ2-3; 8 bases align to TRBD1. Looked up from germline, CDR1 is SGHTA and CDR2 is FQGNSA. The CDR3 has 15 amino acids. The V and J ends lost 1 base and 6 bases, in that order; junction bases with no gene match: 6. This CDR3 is CASSLGGQGGDTQYF. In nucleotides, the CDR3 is TGTGCCAGCAGCTTAGGAGGACAGGGCGGTGATACGCAGTATTTT.

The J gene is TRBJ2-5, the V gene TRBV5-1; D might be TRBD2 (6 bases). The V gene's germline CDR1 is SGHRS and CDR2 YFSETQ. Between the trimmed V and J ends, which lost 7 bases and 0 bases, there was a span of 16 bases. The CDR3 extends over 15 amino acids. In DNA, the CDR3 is TGCGCCAGCGGGGGGAGCGGGCCACACCAAGAGACCCAGTACTTC. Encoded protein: CASGGSGPHQETQYF.

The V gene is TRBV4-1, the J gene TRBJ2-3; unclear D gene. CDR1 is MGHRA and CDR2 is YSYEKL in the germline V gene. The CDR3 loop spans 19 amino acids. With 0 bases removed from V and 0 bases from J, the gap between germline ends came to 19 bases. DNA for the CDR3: TGCGCCAGCAGCCAAGATCCGCGCTTACCGTTGGCTAGCACAGATACGCAGTATTTT. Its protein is CASSQDPRLPLASTDTQYF.

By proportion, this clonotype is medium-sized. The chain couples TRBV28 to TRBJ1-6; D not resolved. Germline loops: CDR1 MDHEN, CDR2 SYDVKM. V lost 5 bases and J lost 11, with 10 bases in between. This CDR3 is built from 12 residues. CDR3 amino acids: CASSLLRAPLHF. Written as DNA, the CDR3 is TGTGCCAGCAGTCTCTTGCGGGCACCCCTCCACTTT.

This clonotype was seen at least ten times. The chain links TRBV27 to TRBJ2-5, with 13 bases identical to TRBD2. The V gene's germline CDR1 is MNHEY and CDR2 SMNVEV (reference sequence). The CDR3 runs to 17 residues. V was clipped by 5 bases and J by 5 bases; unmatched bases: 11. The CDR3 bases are TGTGCCAGCAGTCAAGGACTAGCGGGGGAATCGGGGGAGACCCAGTACTTC. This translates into CASSQGLAGESGETQYF.

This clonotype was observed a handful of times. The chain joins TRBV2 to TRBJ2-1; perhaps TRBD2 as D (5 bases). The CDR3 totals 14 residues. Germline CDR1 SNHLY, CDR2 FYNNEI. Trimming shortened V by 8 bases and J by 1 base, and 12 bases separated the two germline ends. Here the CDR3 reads CASARLRSYNEQFF. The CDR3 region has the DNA TGTGCCAGCGCCAGACTAAGATCCTACAATGAGCAGTTCTTC.

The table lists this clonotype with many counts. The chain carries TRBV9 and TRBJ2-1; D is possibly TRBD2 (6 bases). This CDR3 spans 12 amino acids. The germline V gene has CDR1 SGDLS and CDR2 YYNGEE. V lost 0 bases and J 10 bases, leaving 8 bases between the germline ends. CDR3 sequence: CASSVVRGEQFF. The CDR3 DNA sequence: TGTGCCAGCAGCGTAGTCCGGGGGGAGCAGTTCTTC.

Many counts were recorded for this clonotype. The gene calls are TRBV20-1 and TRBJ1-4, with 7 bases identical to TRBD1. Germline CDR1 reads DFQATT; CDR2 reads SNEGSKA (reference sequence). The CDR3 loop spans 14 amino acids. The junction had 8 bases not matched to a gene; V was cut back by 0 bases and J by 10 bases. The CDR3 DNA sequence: TGCAGTGCTAGAGAGACAGGGAGTATAGGAAAACTGTTTTTT. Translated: CSARETGSIGKLFF.

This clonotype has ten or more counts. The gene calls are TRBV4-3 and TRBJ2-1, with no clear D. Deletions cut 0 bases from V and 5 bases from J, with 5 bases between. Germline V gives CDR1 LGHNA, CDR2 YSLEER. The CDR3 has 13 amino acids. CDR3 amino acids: CASSQEADNEQFF. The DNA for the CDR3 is TGCGCCAGCAGCCAAGAGGCTGACAATGAGCAGTTCTTC.

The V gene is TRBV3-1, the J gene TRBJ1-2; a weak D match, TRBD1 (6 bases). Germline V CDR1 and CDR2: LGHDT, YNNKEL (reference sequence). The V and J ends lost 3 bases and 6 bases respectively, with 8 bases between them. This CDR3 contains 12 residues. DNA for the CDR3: TGTGCCAGCAGCCAGGGGGCAAATGGCTACACCTTC. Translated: CASSQGANGYTF.

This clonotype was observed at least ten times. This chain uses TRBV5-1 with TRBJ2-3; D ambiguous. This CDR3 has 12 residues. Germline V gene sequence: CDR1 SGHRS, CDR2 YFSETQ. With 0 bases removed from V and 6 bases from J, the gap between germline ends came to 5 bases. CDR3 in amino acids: CASSLDEDTQYF. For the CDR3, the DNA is TGCGCCAGCAGCTTGGACGAGGATACGCAGTATTTT.

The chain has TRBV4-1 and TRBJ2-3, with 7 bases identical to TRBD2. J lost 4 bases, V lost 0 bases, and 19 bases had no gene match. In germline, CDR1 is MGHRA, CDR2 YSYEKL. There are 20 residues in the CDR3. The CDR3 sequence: CASSQDRSVVEAGRADTQYF. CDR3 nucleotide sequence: TGCGCCAGCAGCCAAGATCGGTCGGTAGTTGAAGCGGGGAGGGCAGATACGCAGTATTTT.

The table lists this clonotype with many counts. CDR3 nucleotides: TGCAGTGCTAGTAAGCCGACAGGAGCCAATCAGCCCCAGCATTTT. It is translated as CSASKPTGANQPQHF. V and J are TRBV20-1 and TRBJ1-5, with TRBD1 as a possible D gene (6 bases). The V end was cut by 3 bases, the J end by 3 bases, with 15 bases between. The CDR3 contains 15 residues. Germline V gene data show CDR1 as DFQATT and CDR2 as SNEGSKA (reference sequence).

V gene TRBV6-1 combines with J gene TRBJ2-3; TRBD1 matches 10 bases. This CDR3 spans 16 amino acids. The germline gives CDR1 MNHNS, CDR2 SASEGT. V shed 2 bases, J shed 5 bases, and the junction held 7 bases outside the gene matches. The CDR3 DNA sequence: TGTGCCAGCAGTGAAAGCGGGACAGGGGTCGTAGATACGCAGTATTTT. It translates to CASSESGTGVVDTQYF.

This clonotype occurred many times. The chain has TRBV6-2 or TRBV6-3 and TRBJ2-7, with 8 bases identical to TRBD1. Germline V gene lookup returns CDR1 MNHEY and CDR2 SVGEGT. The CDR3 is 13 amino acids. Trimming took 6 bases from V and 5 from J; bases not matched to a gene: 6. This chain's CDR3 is CASRRTGQDEQYF. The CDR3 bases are TGTGCCAGCAGACGGACAGGGCAGGACGAGCAGTACTTC.

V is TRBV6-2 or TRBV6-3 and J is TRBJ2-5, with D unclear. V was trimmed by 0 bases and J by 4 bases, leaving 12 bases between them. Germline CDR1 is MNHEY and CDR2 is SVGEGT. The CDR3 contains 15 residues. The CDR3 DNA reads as TGTGCCAGCAGTTACTCCGGCGCCTTCGGAGAGACCCAGTACTTC. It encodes CASSYSGAFGETQYF.

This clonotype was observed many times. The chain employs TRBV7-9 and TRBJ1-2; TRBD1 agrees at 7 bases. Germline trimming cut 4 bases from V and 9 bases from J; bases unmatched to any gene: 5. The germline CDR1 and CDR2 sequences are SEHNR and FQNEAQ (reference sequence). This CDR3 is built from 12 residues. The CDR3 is CASSSNRGSYTF. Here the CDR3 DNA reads TGTGCCAGCAGCTCCAACAGGGGTAGCTACACCTTC.

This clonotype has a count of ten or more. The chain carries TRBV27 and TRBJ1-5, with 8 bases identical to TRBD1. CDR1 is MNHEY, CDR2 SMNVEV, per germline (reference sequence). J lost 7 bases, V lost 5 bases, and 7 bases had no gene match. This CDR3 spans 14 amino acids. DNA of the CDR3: TGTGCCAGCAGTCGCAACAGGGGGAACCAGCCCCAGCATTTT. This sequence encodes CASSRNRGNQPQHF.